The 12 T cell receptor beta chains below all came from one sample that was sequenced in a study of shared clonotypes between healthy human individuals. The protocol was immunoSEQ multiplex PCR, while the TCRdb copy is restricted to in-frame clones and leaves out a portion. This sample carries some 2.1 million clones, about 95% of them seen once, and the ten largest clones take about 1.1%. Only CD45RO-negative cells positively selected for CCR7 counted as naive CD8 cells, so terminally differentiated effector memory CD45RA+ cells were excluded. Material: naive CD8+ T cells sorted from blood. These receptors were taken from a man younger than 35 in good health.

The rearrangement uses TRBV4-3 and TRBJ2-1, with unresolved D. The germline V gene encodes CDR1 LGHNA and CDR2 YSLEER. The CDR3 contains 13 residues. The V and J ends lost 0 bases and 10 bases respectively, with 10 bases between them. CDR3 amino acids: CASSQEWGTEQFF. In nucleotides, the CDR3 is TGCGCCAGCAGCCAAGAATGGGGTACAGAGCAGTTCTTC.

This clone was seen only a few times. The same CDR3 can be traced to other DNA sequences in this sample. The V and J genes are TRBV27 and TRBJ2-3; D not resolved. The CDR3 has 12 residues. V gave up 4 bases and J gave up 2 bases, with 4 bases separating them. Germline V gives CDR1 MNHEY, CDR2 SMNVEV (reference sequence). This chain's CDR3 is CASSSYTDTQYF. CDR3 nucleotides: TGTGCCAGCAGTTCTTACACAGATACGCAGTATTTT.

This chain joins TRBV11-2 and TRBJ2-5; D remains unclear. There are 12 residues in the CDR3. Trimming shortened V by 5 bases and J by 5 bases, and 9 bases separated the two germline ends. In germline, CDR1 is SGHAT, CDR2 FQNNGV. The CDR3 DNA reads TGTGCCAGCAGCGTCCTCAAGGAGACCCAGTACTTC. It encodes CASSVLKETQYF. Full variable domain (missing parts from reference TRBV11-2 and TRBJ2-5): EAGVAQSPRYKIIEKRQSVAFWCNPISGHATLYWYQQILGQGPKLLIQFQNNGVVDDSQLPKDRFSAERLKGVDSTLKIQPAKLEDSAVYLCASSVLKETQYFGPGTRLLVL.

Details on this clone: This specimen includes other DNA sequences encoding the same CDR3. CDR3 sequence: CASSYSGASYNEQFF. The CDR3 DNA sequence: TGTGCCAGCAGTTACTCGGGGGCCTCCTACAATGAGCAGTTCTTC. The chain links TRBV6-5 to TRBJ2-1; TRBD1 is a possible D gene (6 bases). The CDR3 runs 15 residues. Per the germline V gene, CDR1 is MNHEY and CDR2 is SVGAGI. V lost 0 bases and J 0 bases, leaving 6 bases between the germline ends.

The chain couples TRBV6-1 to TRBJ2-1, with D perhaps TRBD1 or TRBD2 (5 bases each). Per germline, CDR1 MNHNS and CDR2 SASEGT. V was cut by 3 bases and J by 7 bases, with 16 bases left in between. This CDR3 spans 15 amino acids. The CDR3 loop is CASSEGRGLVNEQFF. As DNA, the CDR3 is TGTGCCAGCAGTGAGGGACGGGGCCTGGTAAATGAGCAGTTCTTC.

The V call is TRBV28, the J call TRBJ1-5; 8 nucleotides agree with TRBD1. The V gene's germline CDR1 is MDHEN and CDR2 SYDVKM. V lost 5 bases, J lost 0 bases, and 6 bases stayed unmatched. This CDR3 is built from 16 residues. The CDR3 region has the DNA TGTGCCAGCAGTGCGACAGGGGCGGCTAGCAATCAGCCCCAGCATTTT. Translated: CASSATGAASNQPQHF. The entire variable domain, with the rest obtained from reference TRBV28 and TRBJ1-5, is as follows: DVKVTQSSRYLVKRTGEKVFLECVQDMDHENMFWYRQDPGLGLRLIYFSYDVKMKEKGDIPEGYSVSREKKERFSLILESASTNQTSMYLCASSATGAASNQPQHFGDGTRLSIL.

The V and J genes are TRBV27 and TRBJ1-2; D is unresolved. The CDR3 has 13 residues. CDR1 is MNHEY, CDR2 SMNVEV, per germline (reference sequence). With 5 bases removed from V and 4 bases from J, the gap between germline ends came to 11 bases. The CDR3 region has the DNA TGTGCCAGCAGTCCAACCACCGGCTATGGCTACACCTTC. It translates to CASSPTTGYGYTF.

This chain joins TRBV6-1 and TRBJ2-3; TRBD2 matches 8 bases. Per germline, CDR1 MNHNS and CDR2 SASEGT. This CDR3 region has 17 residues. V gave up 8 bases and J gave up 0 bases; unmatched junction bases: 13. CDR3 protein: CASGAFGGGPSTDTQYF. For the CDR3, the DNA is TGTGCCAGCGGTGCGTTTGGCGGGGGGCCTAGCACAGATACGCAGTATTTT.

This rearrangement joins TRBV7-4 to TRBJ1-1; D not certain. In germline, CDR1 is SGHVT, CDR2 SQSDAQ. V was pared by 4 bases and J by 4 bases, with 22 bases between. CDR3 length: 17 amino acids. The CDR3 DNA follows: TGTGCCAGCAGCTCAGTGGTACCCTTACAGCTGGGCACTGAAGCTTTCTTT. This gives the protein CASSSVVPLQLGTEAFF.

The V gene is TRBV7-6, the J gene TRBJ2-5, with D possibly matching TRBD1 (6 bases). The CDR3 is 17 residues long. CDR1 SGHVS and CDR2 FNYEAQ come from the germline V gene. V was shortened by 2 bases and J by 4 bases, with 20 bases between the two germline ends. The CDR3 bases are TGTGCCAGCAGCTTACAAGGGTCCGGACAGCAAACAGAGACCCAGTACTTC. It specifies CASSLQGSGQQTETQYF.

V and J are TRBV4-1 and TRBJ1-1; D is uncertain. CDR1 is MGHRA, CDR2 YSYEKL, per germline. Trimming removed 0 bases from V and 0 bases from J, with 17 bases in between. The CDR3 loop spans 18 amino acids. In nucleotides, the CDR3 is TGCGCCAGCAGCCAAGATTCCTATGTCGGGGTGATGAACACTGAAGCTTTCTTT. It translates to CASSQDSYVGVMNTEAFF.

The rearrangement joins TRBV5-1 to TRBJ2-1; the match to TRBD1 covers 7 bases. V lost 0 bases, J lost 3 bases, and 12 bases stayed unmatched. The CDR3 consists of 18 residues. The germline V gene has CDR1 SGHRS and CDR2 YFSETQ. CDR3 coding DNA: TGCGCCAGCAGCTTGGACGGGCTCGAGACAGGGCTCTACAATGAGCAGTTCTTC. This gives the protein CASSLDGLETGLYNEQFF.